A selection of T cell receptor beta chains follows, all from one sample in a study of CD8 T cells in Susac syndrome. In TCRdb, the immunoSEQ multiplex PCR reads were re-called with MiXCR into one record per CDR3 protein. The sample yields some 220,000 distinct CDR3 sequences, 95% seen once. The sample taken for sequencing was CD4+ T cells from PBMCs. The receptors originated from a human donor with multiple sclerosis. The CDR3 runs from the conserved cysteine through the conserved F or W. Fields, in order: clone size, J gene, V gene, D gene, CDR3 DNA, CDR3 protein. The D gene is left open where the match is weak. Some rows have no size entry. The others give once, few or many, or a class for an expanded clone.

>NA|TRBJ2-7|TRBV29-1|TRBD1
TGCAGCGTTTTTGCAGGACAGGCTCGGTACTTC
CSVFAGQARYF
>NA|TRBJ2-5|TRBV28|NA
TGTGCCAGCAGGTCGGGGAAAGAGACCCAGTACTTC
CASRSGKETQYF
>NA|TRBJ2-3|TRBV24-1|TRBD2
TGTGCCACCAGTGATCCCCGCTCCGAGACTAGCGTTGATACGCAGTATTTT
CATSDPRSETSVDTQYF
>NA|TRBJ2-3|TRBV20-1|TRBD2
TGCAGTGCCGGGGCGGGGGGGCTATTGGATACGCAGTATTTT
CSAGAGGLLDTQYF
>once|TRBJ2-7|TRBV4-1|NA
TGCGCCAGCAGCCAAGAAGTTACCGGACGGATTACCTACGAGCAGTACTTC
CASSQEVTGRITYEQYF
>NA|TRBJ1-1|TRBV20-1|NA
TGCAGTGCTAGTACAGGGACTGAAGCTTTCTTT
CSASTGTEAFF
>NA|TRBJ2-3|TRBV29-1|NA
TGCAGCGTTGAATTGGCGGATACGCAGTATTTT
CSVELADTQYF
>NA|TRBJ2-5|TRBV30|NA
TGTGCCTGGAGTCGAGATACCCAGTACTTC
CAWSRDTQYF
>once|TRBJ2-7|TRBV25-1|NA
TGTGCCAGCAGTGAATGGGGGGCGACAGGGCCTCAGTACTTC
CASSEWGATGPQYF
>NA|TRBJ2-3|TRBV11-2|NA
TGTGCCAGCAGCAACCGGGGGTACGCAGATACGCAGTATTTT
CASSNRGYADTQYF
>NA|TRBJ1-5|TRBV7-9|NA
TGTGCCAGCAGCCCCCACGGAACGCAACAGCCCCAGCATTTT
CASSPHGTQQPQHF
>NA|TRBJ1-1|TRBV29-1|NA
TGCAGCGTTGTTGGTTCTACAGAGAACACTGAAGCTTTCTTT
CSVVGSTENTEAFF
>NA|TRBJ2-3|TRBV6-2/TRBV6-3|NA
TGTGCCAGCAGACTAGCTAGCACAGATACGCAGTATTTT
CASRLASTDTQYF
>NA|TRBJ1-1|TRBV30|TRBD1
TGTGCCTGGAGTGTTGGAGACAGGGGCGGGCCAACTGAAGCTTTCTTT
CAWSVGDRGGPTEAFF
>NA|TRBJ2-2|TRBV29-1|TRBD2
TGCAGCGTGCGGACTAGCGGGAGACAGGACACCGGGGAGCTGTTTTTT
CSVRTSGRQDTGELFF
>NA|TRBJ1-2|TRBV29-1|NA
TGCAGCGCAGAGGTACTCCCGCAGTATGGCTACACCTTC
CSAEVLPQYGYTF
>NA|TRBJ2-1|TRBV18|TRBD1
TGTGCCAGCTCACCGGGACAGGGGTATGAGCAGTTCTTC
CASSPGQGYEQFF
>NA|TRBJ2-3|TRBV20-1|TRBD2
TGCAGTGCTAGTTCGCTAGCGGGGGGGCGGGCTCCGCAGTATTTT
CSASSLAGGRAPQYF
>once|TRBJ2-2|TRBV2|NA
TGTGCCAGCAGTGAAGTAACAGCGAACACCGGGGAGCTGTTTTTT
CASSEVTANTGELFF
>NA|TRBJ1-1|TRBV29-1|NA
TGCAGCGTTCGACCCCGGGACACTGAAGCTTTCTTT
CSVRPRDTEAFF
>NA|TRBJ1-1|TRBV20-1|NA
TGCAGTGGTGTAGGGGACACTGAAGCTTTCTTT
CSGVGDTEAFF
>NA|TRBJ1-1|TRBV12-3/TRBV12-4|NA
TGTGCCAGCAGTCGTGGGGCGGGCCAGGGAGCCGCTGAAGCTTTCTTT
CASSRGAGQGAAEAFF
>NA|TRBJ1-2|TRBV7-2|NA
TGTGCCAGCAGTCAAGTTCGGGTTCATGGCTACACCTTC
CASSQVRVHGYTF
>NA|TRBJ1-1|TRBV6-6|TRBD1
TGTGCCAGCCGCGGACAGGGGGCGCGAGACACTGAAGCTTTCTTT
CASRGQGARDTEAFF
>NA|TRBJ2-3|TRBV4-2|TRBD2
TGTGCCAGCATACGGACTAGCGGACGCACAGATACGCAGTATTTT
CASIRTSGRTDTQYF
>NA|TRBJ1-5|TRBV29-1|NA
TGCAGCGTTGAGTCACCCGGGACCCCCCTGCATTTT
CSVESPGTPLHF
>NA|TRBJ2-7|TRBV2|TRBD1
TGTGCCAGCCAACGACCGGGACAGTACGAGCAGTACTTC
CASQRPGQYEQYF
>NA|TRBJ2-1|TRBV5-4|NA
TGTGCCAGCAGCTTGCCGGGCGGGCTTTACAATGAGCAGTTCTTC
CASSLPGGLYNEQFF
>NA|TRBJ2-5|TRBV12-3/TRBV12-4|TRBD2
TGTGCCAGCAGTTCCCTAGCGGGAGGGCTCCGGGAGACCCAGTACTTC
CASSSLAGGLRETQYF
>NA|TRBJ2-5|TRBV20-1|TRBD2
TGCAGTGCCGGGACTAGCGGAGAAGAGACCCAGTACTTC
CSAGTSGEETQYF
>NA|TRBJ2-3|TRBV12-3/TRBV12-4|NA
TGTGCCAGCAGTTCTGGAGGAATCGGGACAGATACGCAGTATTTT
CASSSGGIGTDTQYF
>NA|TRBJ2-3|TRBV12-3/TRBV12-4|NA
TGTGCCAGCAGCCGGACCGGGGATACGCAGTATTTT
CASSRTGDTQYF
>NA|TRBJ2-7|TRBV3-1|NA
TGTGCCAGCAGCCCCCGACTCCTAAAGGAAGAGCAGTACTTC
CASSPRLLKEEQYF
>NA|TRBJ2-3|TRBV6-6|TRBD1
TGTGCCAGCATTAGTAAGGGGGCAGGGAATACGCAGTATTTT
CASISKGAGNTQYF
>NA|TRBJ1-6|TRBV27|NA
TGTGCCAGCAGGCTACGGGCGAATTCACCCCTCCACTTT
CASRLRANSPLHF
>NA|TRBJ2-1|TRBV5-1|TRBD2
TGCGCCAGCAGCTGGGGAGGGACTCCCCCTGAGCAGTTCTTC
CASSWGGTPPEQFF
>NA|TRBJ1-2|TRBV20-1|NA
TGCAGGGGTGCGGCAGGGGACCTTAACTATGGCTACACCTTC
CRGAAGDLNYGYTF
>NA|TRBJ2-3|TRBV20-1|NA
TGCAGTGCGTTCAAAGGGGCAACAGATACGCAGTATTTT
CSAFKGATDTQYF
>once|TRBJ2-5|TRBV7-9|NA
TGTGCCAGCAGCTGGGGCGGGGACGGGACCCAGTACTTC
CASSWGGDGTQYF
>NA|TRBJ2-1|TRBV29-1|TRBD2
TGCAGCGTCGGGACTAGTGCTTATAATGAGCAGTTCTTC
CSVGTSAYNEQFF
>NA|TRBJ2-7|TRBV15|NA
TGTGCCACCAGCAGCCGAGGACACGGCGCCTACGAGCAGTACTTC
CATSSRGHGAYEQYF
>NA|TRBJ1-2|TRBV20-1|NA
TGCAGTGCTCCGGACGGCTATGGCTACACCTTC
CSAPDGYGYTF
>NA|TRBJ2-1|TRBV7-9|TRBD1
TGTGCCAGCAGCCCACAGGGGTTCTCCAATGAGCAGTTCTTC
CASSPQGFSNEQFF
>NA|TRBJ2-7|TRBV7-2|TRBD2
TGTGCCAGCAGCTTAGGGCTAGCGGGGGCCTCCTACGAGCAGTACTTC
CASSLGLAGASYEQYF
>NA|TRBJ2-7|TRBV19|TRBD2
TGTGCCAGTAGTCTAGCGGGGCCCTACGAGCAGTACTTC
CASSLAGPYEQYF
>NA|TRBJ2-1|TRBV24-1|TRBD1
TGTGCCACCAGTGATTCCCGGGACAGGGCTCGCAATGAGCAGTTCTTC
CATSDSRDRARNEQFF
>NA|TRBJ2-7|TRBV9|TRBD1
TGTGCCAGCAGCTCCCGGACAGGCACCTACGAGCAGTACTTC
CASSSRTGTYEQYF
>NA|TRBJ2-3|TRBV28|NA
TGTGCCAGCAGTAGACCCTCTCTCACAGATACGCAGTATTTT
CASSRPSLTDTQYF
>NA|TRBJ1-3|TRBV28|NA
TGTGCCAGCAGTCCCCTCTCCGGGACTGAGGGAAACACCATATATTTT
CASSPLSGTEGNTIYF
>NA|TRBJ2-7|TRBV19|TRBD1
TGTGCCAGTAGGAAAGAGGACAGGTCCTACGAGCAGTACTTC
CASRKEDRSYEQYF
>NA|TRBJ2-2|TRBV29-1|TRBD2
TGCAGCGTGCTAGCGGGGGGGCTCGCCGGGGAGCTGTTTTTT
CSVLAGGLAGELFF
>NA|TRBJ2-4|TRBV24-1|NA
TGTGCCGTCGGCGAACAGGGTAACAAAAACATTCAGTACTTC
CAVGEQGNKNIQYF
>NA|TRBJ2-1|TRBV6-5|TRBD2
TGTGCCAGCAGTTATTGGGGTGGTAGCGGGGACAATGAGCAGTTCTTC
CASSYWGGSGDNEQFF
>NA|TRBJ2-3|TRBV20-1|TRBD2
TGCAGTGCTAGAGGGCTAGCGGGGGTGGTTACGCAGTATTTT
CSARGLAGVVTQYF
>NA|TRBJ2-3|TRBV15|TRBD2
TGTGCCACCCGCGGGGGGACTTTACAAAGCACAGATACGCAGTATTTT
CATRGGTLQSTDTQYF
>NA|TRBJ1-1|TRBV2|TRBD1
TGTGCCAGCAAGGTTCAACAGGGGGCTGAAGCTTTCTTT
CASKVQQGAEAFF
>NA|TRBJ1-4|TRBV20-1|TRBD1
TGCAGTGCCCCAGGGGAGACAGGGCTTAATGAAAAACTGTTTTTT
CSAPGETGLNEKLFF